Below are 14 T cell receptor beta chains sequenced from a single sample in a study of blood T cell repertoires in COVID-19. The repertoire was sequenced with immunoSEQ multiplex PCR; TCRdb's copy has only in-frame clones and lacks some. The sample has about 43,000 clones, over 75% seen once. Sequenced material: peripheral blood. The receptor source for this set is a woman between 55 and 75 years old with acute or convalescent COVID-19.

The rearrangement joins TRBV13 to TRBJ2-1; a weak D match, TRBD2 (6 bases). Trimming took 4 bases from V and 12 from J, leaving 10 bases between them. CDR3 length: 11 residues. Germline V gives CDR1 PRHDT, CDR2 FYEKMQ (reference sequence). The DNA of the CDR3 is TGTGCCAGCAGCTCGGGACTTGGGCAGTTCTTC. Residues: CASSSGLGQFF.

This rearrangement joins TRBV27 to TRBJ2-3; TRBD1 is a possible D gene (6 bases). Germline V gene data show CDR1 as MNHEY and CDR2 as SMNVEV (reference sequence). V lost 7 bases to trimming and J lost 0 bases, with 14 bases between them. The CDR3 runs 15 residues. DNA of the CDR3: TGTGCCAGCAACACGGGACAATCTAGCACAGATACGCAGTATTTT. Encoded protein: CASNTGQSSTDTQYF.

The chain carries TRBV11-3 and TRBJ2-3, with no clear D. The CDR3 extends over 15 amino acids. Trimming took off 1 base at V and 2 bases at J, with 10 bases between the two ends. The germline V gene has CDR1 SGHNT and CDR2 YENEEA. The CDR3 is CASSLGTEFTDTQYF. CDR3 bases: TGTGCCAGCAGCTTAGGTACAGAATTCACAGATACGCAGTATTTT.

The chain's CDR3 is CAWSVGQGYEQYF. The CDR3 DNA is TGTGCCTGGAGTGTAGGCCAGGGTTACGAGCAGTACTTC. This rearrangement joins TRBV30 to TRBJ2-7; maybe TRBD1 (5 bases). V dropped 0 bases and J dropped 4 bases, with 10 bases sitting between them. In germline, CDR1 is GTSNPN, CDR2 SVGIG (reference sequence). The CDR3 has 13 residues.

The genes are TRBV7-3 and TRBJ2-3; 7 positions match TRBD2. CDR3 length: 17 residues. J lost 3 bases, V lost 5 bases, and 14 bases had no gene match. CDR1 is SGHTA, CDR2 FQGTGA, per germline. CDR3 DNA: TGTGCCAGCAGCACACGAACGACTAGCCACGATACAGATACGCAGTATTTT. The encoded protein is CASSTRTTSHDTDTQYF.

V and J are TRBV7-2 and TRBJ2-7; TRBD2 is a possible D gene (6 bases). CDR1 is SGHTA, CDR2 FQGNSA, per germline. The CDR3 covers 14 residues. Trimming removed 1 base from V and 2 bases from J, with 9 bases in between. The CDR3, as DNA: TGTGCCAGCAGCTTAGTTAGCGGTACCTACGAGCAGTACTTC. Translated: CASSLVSGTYEQYF.

The chain is built from TRBV7-2 and TRBJ2-7, with a weak D call TRBD1 (5 bases). The V and J ends lost 4 bases and 6 bases respectively, with 16 bases between them. CDR1 is SGHTA, CDR2 FQGNSA, per germline. The CDR3 covers 14 residues. CDR3 amino acids: CASSSTRTTLEQYF. The CDR3 region has the DNA TGTGCCAGCAGCTCTACTCGGACAACCCTCGAGCAGTACTTC.

The genes are TRBV12-3 or TRBV12-4 and TRBJ1-1; D ambiguous. This CDR3 has 11 residues. V lost 8 bases and J 4 bases, leaving 8 bases between the germline ends. CDR3 bases: TGTGCCAGCCGGGTGGGCACTGAAGCTTTCTTT. It specifies CASRVGTEAFF.

CDR3 protein: CASSLDRAAGYTF. As DNA, the CDR3 is TGCGCCAGCAGCCTGGACAGGGCTGCTGGCTACACCTTC. The chain couples TRBV5-1 to TRBJ1-2, with 8 bases that match TRBD1. The CDR3 has 13 residues. The V segment lost 4 bases and the J segment 7 bases; nucleotides outside the gene matches: 6. CDR1 and CDR2 (germline): SGHRS, YFSETQ.

The chain is built from TRBV6-5 and TRBJ1-5, with 9 bases identical to TRBD1. V lost 6 bases to trimming and J lost 7 bases; unmatched junction nucleotides: 10. Germline lookup yields CDR1 MNHEY and CDR2 SVGAGI. The CDR3 is 15 amino acids. CDR3 amino acids: CASSATTGGGQPQHF. The CDR3 bases are TGTGCCAGCAGCGCTACGACAGGGGGAGGGCAGCCCCAGCATTTT.

The chain is built from TRBV5-1 and TRBJ2-2, with 8 bases lining up with TRBD2. V shed 2 bases, J shed 8 bases, and the junction held 8 bases outside the gene matches. The CDR3 extends over 15 amino acids. Germline V gene sequence: CDR1 SGHRS, CDR2 YFSETQ. The CDR3 DNA reads TGCGCCAGCAGCTTAGGGCTAGCGGGCCGGGGGGAGCTGTTTTTT. This translates into CASSLGLAGRGELFF.

The CDR3 nucleotides read TGTGCCTGGATTCCCCAGGGGTCAATGACGCAGTATTTT. Translating gives CAWIPQGSMTQYF. This sequence joins TRBV30 and TRBJ2-3, with D perhaps TRBD1 (6 bases). V was cut by 4 bases and J by 9 bases, with 17 bases left in between. CDR3 length equals 13 residues. In germline, CDR1 is GTSNPN, CDR2 SVGIG (reference sequence).

This clone occurred a few times. V gene TRBV11-2 combines with J gene TRBJ2-1, with D possibly being TRBD2 (5 bases). This CDR3 has 12 amino acids. The germline gives CDR1 SGHAT, CDR2 FQNNGV. V was shortened by 3 bases and J by 10 bases, with 10 bases between the two germline ends. For the CDR3, the DNA is TGTGCCAGCAGCTTCCATAGCGAGGAGCAGTTCTTC. This encodes CASSFHSEEQFF. Full variable domain (outside the CDR3, taken from reference TRBV11-2 and TRBJ2-1): EAGVAQSPRYKIIEKRQSVAFWCNPISGHATLYWYQQILGQGPKLLIQFQNNGVVDDSQLPKDRFSAERLKGVDSTLKIQPAKLEDSAVYLCASSFHSEEQFFGPGTRLTVL.

The rearrangement links TRBV29-1 to TRBJ1-1, with no clear D. V lost 7 bases and J 1 base, leaving 10 bases between the germline ends. The germline V gene encodes CDR1 SQVTM and CDR2 ANQGSEA. The length of the CDR3 is 12 residues. CDR3 in amino acids: CSAAPGNTEAFF. The DNA for the CDR3 is TGCAGCGCCGCGCCGGGGAACACTGAAGCTTTCTTT.